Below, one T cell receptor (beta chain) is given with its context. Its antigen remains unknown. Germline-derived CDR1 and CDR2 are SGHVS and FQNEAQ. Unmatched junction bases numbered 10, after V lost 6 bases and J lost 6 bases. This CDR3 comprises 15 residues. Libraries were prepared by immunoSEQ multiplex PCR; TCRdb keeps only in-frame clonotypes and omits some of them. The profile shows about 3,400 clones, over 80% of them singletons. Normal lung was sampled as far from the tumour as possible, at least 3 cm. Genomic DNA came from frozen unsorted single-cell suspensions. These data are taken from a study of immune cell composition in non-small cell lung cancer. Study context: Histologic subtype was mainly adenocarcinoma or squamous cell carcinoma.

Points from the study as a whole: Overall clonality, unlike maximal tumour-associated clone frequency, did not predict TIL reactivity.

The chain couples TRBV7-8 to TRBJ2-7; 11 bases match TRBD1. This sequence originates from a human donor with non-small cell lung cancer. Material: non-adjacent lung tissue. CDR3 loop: CASSLNRDRGAEQYF. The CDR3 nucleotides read TGTGCCAGCAGTTTAAACCGGGACAGGGGGGCCGAGCAGTACTTC.